This T cell receptor (beta chain) was recorded in a study of regulatory T cells in long-lasting Graves disease. V shed 8 bases, J shed 6 bases, and the junction held 8 bases outside the gene matches. CDR1 SGHVS and CDR2 FQNEAQ come from the germline V gene. This CDR3 region has 14 residues. The time point was: newly diagnosed GD, antithyroid drugs for less than 3 months. PBMC RNA served as the TCR library source. At least ten counts were recorded for this clonotype. Researchers made TCR beta libraries by using iRepertoire HTBI primers and running Arm-PCR on CDR3 regions. TCRdb reanalysed the multiplex PCR reads using MiXCR and keeps one entry per CDR3 protein. This table has around 500,000 distinct CDR3 sequences, approximately 12% appearing once. In addition, the sample was reused for a study of T cells in Graves' hyperthyroidism and ophthalmopathy. That paper notes: Stable Graves' hyperthyroidism denoted no ophthalmopathy progression over 18 months.

This receptor was taken from a man younger than 40 with Graves disease. The sample here was peripheral blood mononuclear cells (PBMCs), taken at new diagnosis, from a patient treated with antithyroid drugs. This chain joins TRBV7-8 and TRBJ1-4; 8 positions agree with TRBD1. CDR3 in amino acids: CASSQGARDEKLFF. The CDR3 region has the DNA TGTGCCAGCTCTCAGGGGGCGAGGGATGAAAAACTGTTTTTT.